This TCR beta chain originates from a study of cytomegalovirus exposure and HLA in healthy donors. On this clone: Its antigen is currently unknown.

Both 60 Vbeta primers and 13 Jbeta primers went into the PCR. TCRdb's copy holds only in-frame clones and misses some; the assay was immunoSEQ multiplex PCR. The sample shows 65,000 to 95,000 clones, 70% to 80% of them seen only once. Study outcomes and limitations: While the bulk of TCR sequences proved rare, some public TCRs turned up in many donors. The likely explanation for a cluster of highly shared sequence variants was sequencing artifact. The study recorded 150 to 200 TCR beta chains that were cytomegalovirus-associated. TCR beta V- and J-gene trimming was later associated with a missense DCLRE1C variant.

CDR1 and CDR2 (germline): SEHNR, FQNEAQ (reference sequence). This CDR3 is 16 amino acids long. The V and J ends lost 6 bases and 0 bases, in that order; junction bases with no gene match: 7. The chain is built from TRBV7-9 and TRBJ1-4; TRBD1 agrees at 7 bases. This TCR was sampled from a man aged 50-59 years in good health and CMV-seronegative. The specimen was PBMCs. This chain's CDR3 is CASSKQGTSTNEKLFF. CDR3 coding DNA: TGTGCCAGCAGTAAACAGGGGACTTCAACTAATGAAAAACTGTTTTTT.